This T cell receptor beta chain originates from a study of identical twins. CDR3 size: 16 residues. Germline V gene lookup returns CDR1 MGHRA and CDR2 YSYEKL. After removal of 0 bases from V and 4 bases from J, the junction contained 1 base not matched to a gene. A single record per CDR3 protein comes from TCRdb applying MiXCR to the 5' RACE reads. Here the sample spans 400,000 to 500,000 distinct CDR3 sequences, roughly 20% being singletons. This receptor was obtained from a man aged 45-60 years in good health. Sequenced sample: naive T cells sorted from blood. V usage is TRBV4-1 and J usage is TRBJ2-5; 14 bases agree with TRBD2. The CDR3 loop reads CASSQDGTSGRETQYF. The CDR3 DNA reads TGCGCCAGCAGCCAAGACGGGACTAGCGGGAGAGAGACCCAGTACTTC.